A selection of T cell receptor beta chains follows, all from one sample in a study of control samples from healthy donors and cancer patients. The repertoire was sequenced with immunoSEQ multiplex PCR; TCRdb's copy has only in-frame clones and lacks some. The sample records 98,000 or so clones, about 85% being singletons. The sequencing input was blood. The source of these receptors is a woman between 65 and 79 years old in good health. Both conserved end residues are part of each CDR3. The D gene is left open where the match is weak. Clone sizes are given selectively: once, few, many, or a class where the clone is expanded.

clone_size	v_call	j_call	d_call	cdr3_nt	cdr3_aa
NA	TRBV18	TRBJ1-1	NA	TGTGCCAGCTCACCGAGAGAAGTTGAAGCTTTCTTT	CASSPREVEAFF
NA	TRBV28	TRBJ2-1	TRBD2	TGTGCCAGCAGTCGCTCGGGGGGCAATGAGCAGTTCTTC	CASSRSGGNEQFF
NA	TRBV15	TRBJ1-2	NA	TGTGCCACCAGCGGAGAGGGGCAGGCCCTGGGGGGCTACACCTTC	CATSGEGQALGGYTF
NA	TRBV5-5	TRBJ2-1	NA	TGTGCCAGCAGCTTGACAGGCTACAATGAGCAGTTCTTC	CASSLTGYNEQFF
NA	TRBV2	TRBJ1-2	NA	TGTGCCAGCAGTGACTCCCTCAGATGGGGCGGCTACACCTTC	CASSDSLRWGGYTF
NA	TRBV9	TRBJ2-1	NA	TGTGCCAGCAGCGTAGGTGGGTCCTACAATGAGCAGTTCTTC	CASSVGGSYNEQFF
NA	TRBV5-6	TRBJ1-1	NA	TGTGCCAGCAGCTTGGGGCAGATGAACACTGAAGCTTTCTTT	CASSLGQMNTEAFF
NA	TRBV12-3/TRBV12-4	TRBJ1-2	NA	TGTGCCAGCACCTGGGGCGTTGACTATGGCTACACCTTC	CASTWGVDYGYTF
NA	TRBV5-4	TRBJ2-1	NA	TGTGCCAGCAGCTTGGAGAGTTTTAACAATGAGCAGTTCTTC	CASSLESFNNEQFF
NA	TRBV4-1	TRBJ2-2	NA	TGCGCCAGCAGCCAAGGGGACCAGAACGGGGGATCCGGGGAGCTGTTTTTT	CASSQGDQNGGSGELFF
NA	TRBV30	TRBJ1-1	TRBD1	TGTGCCTGGAGCGGACAGGTATTCGTAGCTTTCTTT	CAWSGQVFVAFF
NA	TRBV5-1	TRBJ1-5	NA	TGCGCCAGCAGCTTGGGGACGGACACGAATCAGCCCCAGCATTTT	CASSLGTDTNQPQHF
NA	TRBV20-1	TRBJ2-7	NA	TGCAGTGCTAGTTTAGAAAAAGCCTACGAGCAGTACTTC	CSASLEKAYEQYF
NA	TRBV10-1	TRBJ2-1	NA	TGCGCCAGCAGTGAGAATCTGGACAATGAGCAGTTCTTC	CASSENLDNEQFF
NA	TRBV4-2	TRBJ1-2	NA	TGTGCCAGCAGCCAAGATGTCGGCAAGATCTATGGCTACACCTTC	CASSQDVGKIYGYTF
NA	TRBV7-9	TRBJ1-2	TRBD1	TGTGCCAGCAGCTTAGAGACAGGGGATGGCTACACCTTC	CASSLETGDGYTF
NA	TRBV9	TRBJ1-1	NA	TGTGCCAGCAGCCCCCTCTTGAGGAACACTGAAGCTTTCTTT	CASSPLLRNTEAFF
once	TRBV5-4	TRBJ2-5	TRBD2	TGTGCCAGCAGCTTAGAGGGAGGGTACCAAGAGACCCAGTACTTC	CASSLEGGYQETQYF
NA	TRBV6-1	TRBJ1-2	NA	TGTGCCAGCAGTGAAGCGCTAGCAAGGTCGGGAAGTGGGGTCAACTATGGCTACACCTTC	CASSEALARSGSGVNYGYTF
NA	TRBV5-1	TRBJ2-1	NA	TGCGCCACCCGTAGGGATGGCCTCTCCTACAATGAGCAGTTCTTC	CATRRDGLSYNEQFF
few	TRBV6-6	TRBJ2-1	TRBD2	TGTGCCAGCAGCCAACTAGCGGGGGGAGAGCAGTTCTTC	CASSQLAGGEQFF
NA	TRBV19	TRBJ1-1	NA	TGTGCCAGTAGTTCCAGACGCATGAACACTGAAGCTTTCTTT	CASSSRRMNTEAFF
NA	TRBV5-6	TRBJ1-2	TRBD1	TGTGCCAGCAGCCCCTCGGGACAGGGCTCCTATGGCTACACCTTC	CASSPSGQGSYGYTF
NA	TRBV9	TRBJ2-5	NA	TGTGCCAGCAGCGTAGCTGTAGGAGAGGTCGAGACCCAGTACTTC	CASSVAVGEVETQYF
NA	TRBV30	TRBJ1-2	TRBD1	TGTGCCTGGAGTCAGGGGGCGGGCTATGGCTACACCTTC	CAWSQGAGYGYTF
NA	TRBV5-4	TRBJ1-3	NA	TGTGCCAGCAGCCAAAACTCTGGAAACACCATATATTTT	CASSQNSGNTIYF
few	TRBV4-1	TRBJ1-1	NA	TGCGCCAGCAGCCCCATGGGGGCGGGGGCGCGAACTGAAGCTTTCTTT	CASSPMGAGARTEAFF
NA	TRBV5-1	TRBJ1-1	TRBD1	TGCGCCAGCAGCCCAGGGGGTCGAAACACTGAAGCTTTCTTT	CASSPGGRNTEAFF
NA	TRBV20-1	TRBJ2-1	TRBD2	TGCAGTGCGAGTAGACTAGCGGGAGACTCCTACAATGAGCAGTTCTTC	CSASRLAGDSYNEQFF
NA	TRBV2	TRBJ2-1	TRBD1	TGTGCCAGCAGTGGTCGGGCTGACAGGGGATACAATGAGCAGTTCTTC	CASSGRADRGYNEQFF
NA	TRBV7-9	TRBJ1-4	TRBD1	TGTGCCAGCAACGAACAGGGGTTGACTAATGAAAAACTGTTTTTT	CASNEQGLTNEKLFF
NA	TRBV6-5	TRBJ1-1	TRBD1	TGTGCCAGCAGGACCCCGACAGGGATGAACACTGAAGCTTTCTTT	CASRTPTGMNTEAFF
NA	TRBV4-2	TRBJ2-1	TRBD2	TGTGCCAGCAGCCGACAACGATTCGGACTAGCGGGAGAAATGAATGAGCAGTTCTTC	CASSRQRFGLAGEMNEQFF
NA	TRBV7-8	TRBJ2-1	NA	TGTGCCAGCAGCTTCACAGGGCTTCCGGGTAATGAGCAGTTCTTC	CASSFTGLPGNEQFF
once	TRBV7-9	TRBJ2-2	NA	TGTGCCAGCAGCTTACAAACGGATAACACCGGGGAGCTGTTTTTT	CASSLQTDNTGELFF
NA	TRBV20-1	TRBJ1-5	TRBD1	TGCAGTGCTAGTACAGGGGACAGCAATCAGCCCCAGCATTTT	CSASTGDSNQPQHF
NA	TRBV6-6	TRBJ1-3	NA	TGTGCCAGCAGTTACTTGGATGGAAACACCATATATTTT	CASSYLDGNTIYF
NA	TRBV3-1/TRBV3-2	TRBJ2-7	NA	TGTGCCAGCAGCCAACGGTCCGGGTTAGCGCAGAGCTCCTACGAGCAGTACTTC	CASSQRSGLAQSSYEQYF
NA	TRBV3-1/TRBV3-2	TRBJ1-1	NA	TGTGCCAGCAGCAACGGACCGGGGAGAACTGAAGCTTTCTTT	CASSNGPGRTEAFF
NA	TRBV7-9	TRBJ1-6	NA	TGTGCCAGCAGCCCGCAGAGGAATTCACCCCTCCACTTT	CASSPQRNSPLHF
NA	TRBV29-1	TRBJ1-2	NA	TGCAGCGCCGGACGTCCGGGCCTACCGGGGGACACCTTC	CSAGRPGLPGDTF
NA	TRBV6-5	TRBJ2-7	TRBD1	TGTGCCAGCAGTTTCCTCTCACAGGGGTCGCCATACGAGCAGTACTTC	CASSFLSQGSPYEQYF
NA	TRBV28	TRBJ1-2	NA	TGTGCCAGCACCTCCGGGGGCCGCTATGGCTACACCTTC	CASTSGGRYGYTF
NA	TRBV3-1/TRBV3-2	TRBJ2-7	NA	TGTGCCAGCAGCCAAGAAGCTACCATCTACGAGCAGTACTTC	CASSQEATIYEQYF
NA	TRBV6-5	TRBJ1-5	TRBD1	TGTGCCAGCAGGGAGGGACAGGTTCGTCAGCCCCAGCATTTT	CASREGQVRQPQHF
NA	TRBV3-1/TRBV3-2	TRBJ2-7	NA	TGTGCCAGCAGCCAACTTGCTTACGAGCAGTACTTC	CASSQLAYEQYF
NA	TRBV7-2	TRBJ1-5	NA	TGTGCCAGCAGCTTAGCCCCCGATCAGCCCCAGCATTTT	CASSLAPDQPQHF
NA	TRBV12-5	TRBJ2-3	NA	TGTGCTAGTGGTTTGGACCTTAGCACAGATACGCAGTATTTT	CASGLDLSTDTQYF
few	TRBV9	TRBJ1-5	NA	TGTGCCAGCAGCGTAGAACCCGCTCAGCCCCAGCATTTT	CASSVEPAQPQHF
NA	TRBV6-5	TRBJ2-1	NA	TGTGCCAGCAGGGGGGGAACGCAAAATGAGCAGTTCTTC	CASRGGTQNEQFF
NA	TRBV11-2	TRBJ1-1	NA	TGTGCCAGCAGTCTCTCGACGGTGTCAGGCACTGAAGCTTTCTTT	CASSLSTVSGTEAFF
NA	TRBV5-1	TRBJ1-1	NA	TGCGCCAGCAGCTTGGTAGCCGCGTTCCCTGAGGGAAGGGGGAACACTGAAGCTTTCTTT	CASSLVAAFPEGRGNTEAFF
NA	TRBV3-1/TRBV3-2	TRBJ1-1	NA	TGTGCCAGCAGCCCTAGCGGGGTAAAAGCTTTCTTT	CASSPSGVKAFF
NA	TRBV11-2	TRBJ2-7	NA	TGTGCCAGCAGCTTTGGCCTAGCGAGCTACGAGCAGTACTTC	CASSFGLASYEQYF